This passage covers 31 T cell receptor beta chains from one sample sequenced in a study of shared clonotypes between healthy human individuals. Naive-designated CD8 cells lacked CD45RO, were positively enriched for CCR7, and omitted terminally differentiated effector memory CD45RA+ cells. The repertoire was sequenced with immunoSEQ multiplex PCR; TCRdb's copy has only in-frame clones and lacks some. The table has some 800,000 clones, over 90% seen once; the top ten hold 24%. The sequenced sample consisted of naive CD8+ T cells sorted from blood. These receptors all stem from a man in his thirties or forties in good health.

The chain joins TRBV7-2 to TRBJ2-2; D gene uncertain. The germline V gene has CDR1 SGHTA and CDR2 FQGNSA. The CDR3 is made up of 16 amino acids. The V end lost 0 bases, the J end lost 4 bases, and 12 bases lay between the germline ends. CDR3 coding DNA: TGTGCCAGCAGCTTAGCGCCTAATCCTGCCACCGGGGAGCTGTTTTTT. Translating it yields CASSLAPNPATGELFF.

The rearrangement links TRBV4-3 to TRBJ2-1, with D unresolved. V lost 0 bases, J lost 0 bases, and 9 bases lay in between. The CDR3 spans 16 residues. Germline CDR1 is LGHNA and CDR2 is YSLEER. This CDR3 is CASSQESWGSYNEQFF. In DNA, the CDR3 is TGCGCCAGCAGCCAAGAATCTTGGGGCTCCTACAATGAGCAGTTCTTC.

This clone was recorded once. The rearrangement links TRBV10-3 to TRBJ2-3; no firm D call. The germline V and J ends were trimmed by 3 bases and 0 bases, with 10 bases remaining between them. The CDR3 totals 15 residues. Germline V gene data show CDR1 as ENHRY and CDR2 as SYGVKD. This CDR3 is CAISEDLPSTDTQYF. The CDR3 coding sequence is TGTGCCATCAGTGAAGATCTACCTAGCACAGATACGCAGTATTTT.

The chain employs TRBV7-9 and TRBJ1-5; 7 positions match TRBD1. The CDR3 length is 15 residues. Germline V CDR1 and CDR2: SEHNR, FQNEAQ (reference sequence). The trim removed 1 base at V and 3 bases at J, leaving 3 bases unmatched. The CDR3 reads CASSLEGANNQPQHF. The CDR3 region has the DNA TGTGCCAGCAGCTTAGAGGGGGCAAACAATCAGCCCCAGCATTTT.

Note on this clone: Different DNA sequences within this sample yield the same CDR3. The genes are TRBV20-1 and TRBJ1-1, with D perhaps TRBD1 (5 bases). The CDR3 loop spans 11 amino acids. The V and J ends lost 3 bases and 5 bases respectively, with 7 bases between them. The germline V gene encodes CDR1 DFQATT and CDR2 SNEGSKA (reference sequence). In DNA, the CDR3 is TGCAGTGCTAGGGGGGGGACTGAAGCTTTCTTT. Translation gives CSARGGTEAFF.

This clone was seen once. The chain links TRBV10-3 to TRBJ1-2; D is possibly TRBD1 (6 bases). In germline, CDR1 is ENHRY, CDR2 SYGVKD. Trimming took off 5 bases at V and 4 bases at J, with 14 bases between the two ends. The CDR3 length is 14 residues. CDR3 sequence reads: CAISPRGASYGYTF. The DNA of the CDR3 is TGTGCCATCAGTCCCCGGGGGGCGAGCTATGGCTACACCTTC.

This chain joins TRBV9 and TRBJ1-4; D unresolved. Per the germline V gene, CDR1 is SGDLS and CDR2 is YYNGEE. V gave up 0 bases and J gave up 3 bases, with 9 bases separating them. The CDR3 has 15 amino acids. The chain's CDR3 is CASSVGRASNEKLFF. The CDR3 region has the DNA TGTGCCAGCAGCGTAGGGCGCGCCTCTAATGAAAAACTGTTTTTT.

V and J are TRBV5-6 and TRBJ2-3, with TRBD2 as a possible D gene (5 bases). Trimming pared 4 bases from V and 0 bases from J, leaving 9 bases between. The CDR3 is made up of 14 amino acids. Germline V lookup: CDR1 SGHDT, CDR2 YYEEEE. This CDR3 reads CASSLRASTDTQYF. The CDR3 DNA sequence: TGTGCCAGCAGCCTGAGGGCTAGCACAGATACGCAGTATTTT.

This chain joins TRBV7-9 and TRBJ2-7; D may be TRBD1 (7 bases). Trimming removed 5 bases from V and 2 bases from J, with 28 bases in between. This CDR3 has 19 amino acids. Looked up from germline, CDR1 is SEHNR and CDR2 is FQNEAQ (reference sequence). CDR3 bases: TGTGCCAGCAGCCCTCGGACAGGAGAAGTGGTAGCGGAAACCTACGAGCAGTACTTC. It yields the protein CASSPRTGEVVAETYEQYF.

The genes are TRBV10-2 and TRBJ1-1; D is unclear. This CDR3 has 11 amino acids. V was shortened by 3 bases and J by 8 bases, with 7 bases between the two germline ends. Germline CDR1 and CDR2: WSHSY and SAAADI. The CDR3 DNA follows: TGCGCCAGCAGTGACAGTGGGGAAGCTTTCTTT. Amino acids: CASSDSGEAFF.

The chain has TRBV6-5 and TRBJ2-7; 11 bases are shared with TRBD2. The CDR3 has 14 amino acids. Unmatched junction bases numbered 5, after V lost 5 bases and J lost 5 bases. Germline CDR1 reads MNHEY; CDR2 reads SVGAGI. CDR3 sequence reads: CASSTSGRDDEQYF. CDR3 coding DNA: TGTGCCAGCAGTACTAGCGGGAGAGACGACGAGCAGTACTTC.

The DNA for the CDR3 is TGTGCCAGCAGCGTCGGGGGTCTCCAAGCGTTTGGCTACACCTTC. Protein: CASSVGGLQAFGYTF. The V call is TRBV5-4, the J call TRBJ1-2, with D tentatively TRBD1 (5 bases). The CDR3 is made up of 15 amino acids. CDR1 is SGHNT, CDR2 YYREEE, per germline (reference sequence). V was shortened by 4 bases and J by 7 bases, with 20 bases between the two germline ends.

The genes are TRBV27 and TRBJ2-7, with 8 bases aligning to TRBD1. Looked up from germline, CDR1 is MNHEY and CDR2 is SMNVEV (reference sequence). The CDR3 totals 16 residues. V lost 5 bases and J lost 0; bases outside the gene matches: 9. CDR3 nucleotide sequence: TGTGCCAGCAGTCCCCGACAGGGGTTGGACTCCTACGAGCAGTACTTC. Its translation: CASSPRQGLDSYEQYF.

Comments on this clone: In the same sample, other DNA sequences code for this CDR3. V is TRBV18 and J is TRBJ2-7, with D uncertain. V was shortened by 3 bases and J by 4 bases, with 13 bases between the two germline ends. Germline CDR1 and CDR2: KGHSH and LQKENI. The CDR3 extends over 14 amino acids. CDR3 loop: CASSPTGPSYEQYF. CDR3 DNA: TGTGCCAGCTCACCGACCGGGCCCTCATACGAGCAGTACTTC.

As concerns this clone: The identical CDR3 is also encoded by other nucleotide sequences in the sample. The gene calls are TRBV5-6 and TRBJ1-5; tentatively, D is TRBD1 (5 bases). Germline-derived CDR1 and CDR2 are SGHDT and YYEEEE. V lost 0 bases to trimming and J lost 4 bases, with 8 bases between them. The CDR3 runs to 14 residues. The CDR3: CASSLGGGNQPQHF. In DNA form, the CDR3 reads TGTGCCAGCAGCTTGGGCGGGGGGAATCAGCCCCAGCATTTT.

J is TRBJ1-4 and V is TRBV13; D remains ambiguous. CDR1 and CDR2 (germline): PRHDT, FYEKMQ (reference sequence). CDR3 size: 13 residues. V was cut by 4 bases and J by 7 bases, with 10 bases left in between. This CDR3 is CASSYGSREKLFF. The CDR3 DNA reads as TGTGCCAGCAGCTACGGAAGTCGTGAAAAACTGTTTTTT.

The chain couples TRBV10-3 to TRBJ2-1; 9 nucleotides match TRBD2. CDR3 size: 16 residues. V lost 0 bases and J lost 4; bases outside the gene matches: 4. CDR1 is ENHRY and CDR2 is SYGVKD in the germline V gene. DNA for the CDR3: TGTGCCATCAGTGAGTCAAAGGGACTAGCATACAATGAGCAGTTCTTC. Protein product: CAISESKGLAYNEQFF.

The chain links TRBV25-1 to TRBJ1-1; 8 bases map to TRBD1. The CDR3 length is 14 residues. Germline CDR1 and CDR2: MGHDK and SYGVNS. The junction had 6 bases not matched to a gene; V was cut back by 7 bases and J by 2 bases. The CDR3 region is CASTITGGNTEAFF. The CDR3 nucleotides read TGTGCCAGCACGATAACAGGGGGAAACACTGAAGCTTTCTTT.

This clone has only one observation. This chain links TRBV7-9 with TRBJ2-2; D gene uncertain. Germline values: CDR1 SEHNR, CDR2 FQNEAQ (reference sequence). There are 14 residues in the CDR3. V shed 5 bases and J shed 1 base, with 8 bases lying between them. DNA for the CDR3: TGTGCCAGCAGCCGAGACGGGAACACCGGGGAGCTGTTTTTT. Its translation: CASSRDGNTGELFF.

The chain joins TRBV7-9 to TRBJ2-4; 11 bases are shared with TRBD2. There are 16 residues in the CDR3. The V gene's germline CDR1 is SEHNR and CDR2 FQNEAQ (reference sequence). The trim removed 5 bases at V and 3 bases at J, leaving 6 bases unmatched. The CDR3 region has the DNA TGTGCCAGCAGCAACCGACTAGCGGGAAGCAAAAACATTCAGTACTTC. Translation: CASSNRLAGSKNIQYF.

The chain recombines TRBV7-2 with TRBJ2-7; 7 bases are shared with TRBD1. J was trimmed by 0 bases and V by 1 base; bases with no gene match: 3. CDR3 size: 15 residues. Germline loops: CDR1 SGHTA, CDR2 FQGNSA. The DNA for the CDR3 is TGTGCCAGCAGCTTAGTTGGGGACAGCTCCTACGAGCAGTACTTC. It yields the protein CASSLVGDSSYEQYF.

This clone was detected a few times. V and J are TRBV7-8 and TRBJ2-1; unclear D gene. Germline V CDR1 and CDR2: SGHVS, FQNEAQ. V was cut by 7 bases and J by 10 bases, with 11 bases left in between. The CDR3 consists of 11 residues. The CDR3 bases are TGTGCCAGCAAGTGGTCTTACGAGCAGTTCTTC. Residues: CASKWSYEQFF.

The genes are TRBV10-2 and TRBJ1-2; D is uncertain. CDR1 WSHSY and CDR2 SAAADI come from the germline V gene. This CDR3 region has 16 residues. Trimming left V 0 bases short and J 0 bases short, with 11 bases between. The CDR3 DNA reads as TGCGCCAGCAGTGAGTCCCCCGCTCCGCCTAACTATGGCTACACCTTC. Protein: CASSESPAPPNYGYTF.

The V call is TRBV29-1, the J call TRBJ1-2, with a tentative D call TRBD1 (5 bases). The V end lost 0 bases, the J end lost 4 bases, and 12 bases lay between the germline ends. The V gene's germline CDR1 is SQVTM and CDR2 ANQGSEA. CDR3 length: 14 residues. This chain's CDR3 is CSVEDIPGTYGYTF. The DNA of the CDR3 is TGCAGCGTTGAAGATATACCAGGGACCTATGGCTACACCTTC.

This sequence joins TRBV2 and TRBJ2-3; D may be TRBD2 (6 bases). The CDR3 loop spans 15 amino acids. V was cut by 10 bases and J by 2 bases, with 19 bases left in between. Germline loops: CDR1 SNHLY, CDR2 FYNNEI. CDR3 coding DNA: TGTGCCACGCGGGGCAATCAAAAGCTCACAGATACGCAGTATTTT. It is translated as CATRGNQKLTDTQYF.

The chain recombines TRBV11-3 with TRBJ2-2, with D unclear. V lost 4 bases, J lost 1 base, and 7 bases lay in between. Germline CDR1 and CDR2: SGHNT and YENEEA. The CDR3 length is 14 residues. The CDR3 loop reads CASSSTENTGELFF. CDR3 coding DNA: TGTGCCAGCAGCTCCACAGAGAACACCGGGGAGCTGTTTTTT.

This CDR3 is CASSMASNTEAFF. In DNA form, the CDR3 reads TGTGCCAGCAGCATGGCGAGTAACACTGAAGCTTTCTTT. The chain has TRBV5-6 and TRBJ1-1, with unresolved D. The CDR3 length is 13 residues. Trimming cost V 4 bases and J 2 bases, with 9 bases left between them. Germline lookup yields CDR1 SGHDT and CDR2 YYEEEE.

This clone has just a few counts. The chain couples TRBV19 to TRBJ1-2; D might be TRBD1 (6 bases). CDR3 length: 14 amino acids. Germline lookup yields CDR1 LNHDA and CDR2 SQIVND (reference sequence). Deletions cut 3 bases from V and 3 bases from J, with 11 bases between. The DNA for the CDR3 is TGTGCCAGTAGTATCCTGACAGGAGACTATGGCTACACCTTC. This sequence encodes CASSILTGDYGYTF. Filled out from reference TRBV19 and TRBJ1-2, the complete variable domain reads DGGITQSPKYLFRKEGQNVTLSCEQNLNHDAMYWYRQDPGQGLRLIYYSQIVNDFQKGDIAEGYSVSREKKESFPLTVTSAQKNPTAFYLCASSILTGDYGYTFGSGTRLTVV.

This clone was seen a single time. The genes are TRBV6-5 and TRBJ1-2; D unresolved. Germline CDR1 is MNHEY and CDR2 is SVGAGI. V was pared by 0 bases and J by 3 bases, with 8 bases between. The CDR3 runs to 14 residues. CDR3: CASSYSQSYYGYTF. CDR3 coding DNA: TGTGCCAGCAGTTACTCCCAAAGCTACTATGGCTACACCTTC.

The chain carries TRBV27 and TRBJ2-2, with D tentatively TRBD1 (6 bases). The CDR3 is 13 residues long. Trimming took off 4 bases at V and 6 bases at J, with 9 bases between the two ends. Per the germline V gene, CDR1 is MNHEY and CDR2 is SMNVEV (reference sequence). The chain's CDR3 is CASSSQGPGELFF. CDR3 nucleotide sequence: TGTGCCAGCAGTTCACAGGGTCCCGGGGAGCTGTTTTTT.

The CDR3 nucleotides are TGTGCCCGGGAGGCAGGGGCTTTCTACGAGCAGTACTTC. It encodes CAREAGAFYEQYF. The V call is TRBV7-8, the J call TRBJ2-7, with D tentatively TRBD2 (7 bases). The CDR3 runs 13 residues. Trimming stripped 11 bases from V and 3 bases from J, with 17 bases between. CDR1 is SGHVS, CDR2 FQNEAQ, per germline. Together with reference TRBV7-8 and TRBJ2-7, the CDR3 gives the full variable domain: GAGVSQSPRYKVAKRGQDVALRCDPISGHVSLFWYQQALGQGPEFLTYFQNEAQLDKSGLPSDRFFAERPEGSVSTLKIQRTQQEDSAVYLCAREAGAFYEQYFGPGTRLTVT.